Given below is one T cell receptor (beta chain) in context. The antigen is undetermined. Both iRepertoire HTBI primers and Arm-PCR of CDR3 regions were used to build the TCR beta libraries. In the original workflow: Across the samples, identification revealed roughly 56 TRBV and 13 to 15 TRBJ segments. MiXCR, run by TCRdb on the multiplex PCR reads, gives a single entry per CDR3 protein. Clone size and V and J calls follow TCRdb, not the original study. Of about 290,000 distinct CDR3 sequences in the sample, 20% to 25% were seen once. Time point defined: persistent/refractory GD, antithyroid drugs over 5 years with positive TRAb. The TCR library was made from RNA that had been extracted from PBMCs in TRIzol. The data were obtained in a study of regulatory T cells in long-lasting Graves disease. Whole-study context: Over-5-year antithyroid drug use with positive TSH receptor antibodies defined persistent Graves' disease in the study.

The CDR3 is 14 amino acids. The ends lost 5 bases at V and 10 bases at J; junction bases unmatched: 10. The V gene's germline CDR1 is MDHEN and CDR2 SYDVKM. Study observations and caveats: The study found persistent patients shared more public clonotypes (fewer than 3,000) than new patients (nearly 1,000).

Sample: peripheral blood mononuclear cells (PBMCs), taken when the disease was refractory, from a patient treated with antithyroid drugs. The chain employs TRBV28 and TRBJ2-1; TRBD1 aligns across 8 bases. The TCR originated in a female donor with Graves disease. The CDR3 protein is CASSPRQGPMEQFF. The DNA for the CDR3 is TGTGCCAGCAGTCCCAGACAGGGGCCCATGGAGCAGTTCTTC.